The 28 T cell receptor beta chains listed next were all sequenced from one sample in a study of T cells after yellow fever vaccination (dated by TCRdb to between 2018 and 2020). Receptor amplification or capture employed 5' RACE. Sequencer: Illumina NovaSeq 6000. The public reads were reprocessed in TCRdb via fastp at Q25 and MiXCR, keeping in-frame beta chains. When rows share a CDR3 protein, they turn into one entry using the most common DNA and genes. This sample has roughly 320,000 distinct CDR3 sequences in its table, and around a tenth of those were observed once. The ten largest clones capture approximately 3.3% of the sample. The label giving this sample's treatment or condition can be read as: live attenuated yellow fever vaccine strain. The sample in question was CD4+ T cells sorted from PBMCs, obtained 45 days after the yellow fever booster vaccination. All receptors come from a man aged 18 to 29 who received the YFV17D yellow fever vaccine.

The table lists this clonotype with many counts. The J gene is TRBJ1-5, the V gene TRBV20-1; D unclear. The CDR3 loop spans 14 amino acids. Germline CDR1 is DFQATT and CDR2 is SNEGSKA (reference sequence). Trimming shortened V by 5 bases and J by 3 bases, and 14 bases separated the two germline ends. CDR3 amino acids: CSAASRVSNQPQHF. DNA for the CDR3: TGCAGTGCTGCGTCCCGGGTTTCCAATCAGCCCCAGCATTTT.

Only a few counts were recorded for this clonotype. The chain couples TRBV7-2 to TRBJ1-2; D is unclear. The V and J ends lost 2 bases and 0 bases respectively, with 13 bases between them. Germline V gene sequence: CDR1 SGHTA, CDR2 FQGNSA. This CDR3 contains 16 residues. The CDR3, as DNA: TGTGCCAGCAGCTTACAGGCCCGAGGGTCTAACTATGGCTACACCTTC. This codes for CASSLQARGSNYGYTF.

Only a few counts were recorded for this clonotype. The V gene is TRBV9, the J gene TRBJ2-1, with D perhaps TRBD1 or TRBD2 (6 bases each). V lost 0 bases and J lost 3, with 10 bases in between. This CDR3 has 15 amino acids. Germline CDR1 SGDLS, CDR2 YYNGEE. The CDR3 DNA is TGTGCCAGCAGCGTAGCCGGGGGCAACTACAATGAGCAGTTCTTC. The encoded protein is CASSVAGGNYNEQFF.

This clonotype was detected only a few times. V and J are TRBV7-2 and TRBJ2-2; TRBD2 might be the D (5 bases). Germline values: CDR1 SGHTA, CDR2 FQGNSA. V lost 5 bases and J 9 bases, leaving 16 bases between the germline ends. This CDR3 is 14 amino acids long. This CDR3 reads CASSRSTGIRELFF. Written as DNA, the CDR3 is TGTGCCAGCAGCCGCTCGACCGGGATCCGGGAGCTGTTTTTT. The full variable domain, rest sourced from reference TRBV7-2 and TRBJ2-2, is GAGVSQSPSNKVTEKGKDVELRCDPISGHTALYWYRQSLGQGLEFLIYFQGNSAPDKSGLPSDRFSAERTGGSVSTLTIQRTQQEDSAVYLCASSRSTGIRELFFGEGSRLTVL.

This clonotype occurred a few times. The rearrangement uses TRBV5-1 and TRBJ2-2, with 10 bases fitting TRBD1. The V segment lost 4 bases and the J segment 6 bases; nucleotides outside the gene matches: 9. The CDR3 is made up of 16 amino acids. Looked up from germline, CDR1 is SGHRS and CDR2 is YFSETQ. The CDR3 DNA reads as TGCGCCAGCAGCCCGGGGACAGGGGCGCTCGCCGGGGAGCTGTTTTTT. Translating it yields CASSPGTGALAGELFF.

This clonotype was observed a few times. CDR3 in DNA: TGTGCCAGCTCAGAAAGACGGACCAACACTGAAGCTTTCTTT. Its translation: CASSERRTNTEAFF. The chain uses TRBV18 and TRBJ1-1; D is undetermined. Germline V gene data show CDR1 as KGHSH and CDR2 as LQKENI. CDR3 size: 14 residues. Trimming took 5 bases from V and 2 from J, leaving 12 bases between them.

This clonotype was recorded many times. The chain employs TRBV3-1 and TRBJ2-5, with D unclear. The CDR3 runs to 10 residues. The germline V gene has CDR1 LGHDT and CDR2 YNNKEL (reference sequence). The germline V and J ends were trimmed by 0 bases and 7 bases, with 0 bases remaining between them. The CDR3 nucleotides read TGTGCCAGCAGCCAAGAGACCCAGTACTTC. Protein: CASSQETQYF.

This chain connects TRBV6-5 to TRBJ1-6; D call uncertain. V lost 2 bases and J lost 0, with 11 bases in between. The germline CDR1 and CDR2 sequences are MNHEY and SVGAGI. This CDR3 comprises 17 residues. The CDR3 bases are TGTGCCAGCAGTTACGCCCAGCCCAGCTCCTATAATTCACCCCTCCACTTT. Translating it yields CASSYAQPSSYNSPLHF.

This clonotype occurred many times. The chain joins TRBV7-9 to TRBJ1-1; no reliable D call. V gave up 1 base and J gave up 5 bases, with 11 bases separating them. The CDR3 covers 14 residues. Germline lookup yields CDR1 SEHNR and CDR2 FQNEAQ (reference sequence). The CDR3 loop reads CASSLDPVGTEAFF. CDR3 coding DNA: TGTGCCAGCAGCTTAGATCCCGTAGGGACTGAAGCTTTCTTT.

The CDR3 loop reads CASSPRRNYEQYF. CDR3 DNA: TGTGCCAGCAGTCCCCGACGCAACTACGAGCAGTACTTC. The chain recombines TRBV27 with TRBJ2-7; D gene uncertain. CDR1 MNHEY and CDR2 SMNVEV come from the germline V gene (reference sequence). Trimming stripped 5 bases from V and 3 bases from J, with 11 bases between. CDR3 size: 13 residues.

The V call is TRBV20-1, the J call TRBJ2-2, with D possibly TRBD1 on 5 matching bases. The CDR3 consists of 13 residues. V lost 6 bases to trimming and J lost 4 bases, with 12 bases between them. Germline V CDR1 and CDR2: DFQATT, SNEGSKA (reference sequence). CDR3 amino acids: CSAVGHGTGELFF. The CDR3 nucleotides are TGCAGTGCAGTAGGACACGGCACCGGGGAGCTGTTTTTT.

Only a few counts were recorded for this clonotype. This chain uses TRBV4-3 with TRBJ2-1, with D tentatively TRBD1 (6 bases). Germline lookup yields CDR1 LGHNA and CDR2 YSLEER. CDR3 length: 13 residues. V lost 2 bases to trimming and J lost 7 bases, with 9 bases between them. This CDR3 reads CASSQLRGNEQFF. For the CDR3, the DNA is TGCGCCAGCAGCCAACTCAGGGGAAATGAGCAGTTCTTC.

This sequence joins TRBV11-2 and TRBJ2-1; 8 positions agree with TRBD1. CDR1 is SGHAT and CDR2 is FQNNGV in the germline V gene. Trimming cost V 4 bases and J 3 bases; bases outside gene matches: 23. This CDR3 is 21 amino acids long. CDR3 nucleotides: TGTGCCAGCAGCTCCACGAACCCGGGACAGGCCGGAAATTTACTCTACAATGAGCAGTTCTTC. It encodes CASSSTNPGQAGNLLYNEQFF.

The gene calls are TRBV5-1 and TRBJ1-1; D possibly corresponds to TRBD1 (6 bases). V was clipped by 4 bases and J by 3 bases, with 16 bases between them. CDR3 length equals 15 residues. The germline CDR1 and CDR2 sequences are SGHRS and YFSETQ. The CDR3 protein is CASSPGGRGYTEAFF. The CDR3 DNA reads TGCGCCAGCAGCCCTGGTGGCAGGGGTTACACTGAAGCTTTCTTT.

A few counts support this clonotype. The chain couples TRBV5-1 to TRBJ2-5, with 8 bases matching TRBD1. CDR1 and CDR2 (germline): SGHRS, YFSETQ. There are 15 residues in the CDR3. The V gene end was trimmed by 1 base and the J gene end by 5 bases; junction bases not matched to a gene: 7. Written as DNA, the CDR3 is TGCGCCAGCAGCTTGCAGGGGGCGGAATTGGAGACCCAGTACTTC. Amino acid sequence: CASSLQGAELETQYF.

This clonotype was picked up many times. J is TRBJ1-1 and V is TRBV12-3 or TRBV12-4; no clear D gene. CDR3 length: 13 amino acids. Trimming took 1 base from V and 1 from J, leaving 4 bases between them. The CDR3 nucleotides read TGTGCCAGCAGTTTAGAGGAGAACACTGAAGCTTTCTTT. Encoded protein: CASSLEENTEAFF.

The J gene is TRBJ2-2, the V gene TRBV10-2, with D uncertain. The CDR3 has 14 residues. V shed 2 bases and J shed 5 bases, with 9 bases lying between them. In germline, CDR1 is WSHSY, CDR2 SAAADI. CDR3 nucleotides: TGCGCCAGCAGTGAGATCCGACCAACCGGGGAGCTGTTTTTT. Protein: CASSEIRPTGELFF.

This clonotype was observed at least ten times. The rearrangement joins TRBV7-2 to TRBJ2-7; 7 bases are shared with TRBD2. Germline CDR1 SGHTA, CDR2 FQGNSA. The V gene end was trimmed by 1 base and the J gene end by 3 bases; junction bases not matched to a gene: 3. The CDR3 spans 14 residues. The CDR3 nucleotides are TGTGCCAGCAGCTTAGTGGCTAGCGGCTACGAGCAGTACGTC. Residues: CASSLVASGYEQYV.

The sample holds a few counts of this clonotype. The rearrangement uses TRBV6-5 and TRBJ1-2; TRBD1 is a possible D gene (6 bases). Germline V lookup: CDR1 MNHEY, CDR2 SVGAGI. This CDR3 region has 14 residues. The ends were cut back, 2 bases at V and 5 bases at J, with 12 bases in the middle. Here the CDR3 reads CASSYADSPYGYTF. The DNA of the CDR3 is TGTGCCAGCAGTTACGCGGACAGCCCTTATGGCTACACCTTC.

This clonotype appeared a few times. Compared with germline, one end of the junction differs, possibly owing to a read error. V usage is TRBV28 and J usage is TRBJ2-1, with 11 bases fitting TRBD1. The CDR3 has 14 amino acids. Germline loops: CDR1 MDHEN, CDR2 SYDVKM. Here the CDR3 reads CASSFSAGTGGALF. CDR3 bases: TGTGCCAGCAGTTTCTCCGCTGGGACAGGGGGGGCCCTCTTC.

This clonotype showed up many times. The chain employs TRBV7-3 and TRBJ2-1; 9 nucleotides line up with TRBD2. Germline trimming cut 2 bases from V and 4 bases from J; bases unmatched to any gene: 3. Germline V gene data show CDR1 as SGHTA and CDR2 as FQGTGA. There are 15 residues in the CDR3. The CDR3 coding sequence is TGTGCCAGCAGCTTAGATAGCGGGGGTTACAATGAGCAGTTCTTC. This sequence encodes CASSLDSGGYNEQFF. The full variable domain, completed using reference TRBV7-3 and TRBJ2-1, is GAGVSQTPSNKVTEKGKYVELRCDPISGHTALYWYRQSLGQGPEFLIYFQGTGAADDSGLPNDRFFAVRPEGSVSTLKIQRTERGDSAVYLCASSLDSGGYNEQFFGPGTRLTVL.

This clonotype was seen only a few times. This chain links TRBV6-2 or TRBV6-3 with TRBJ2-2; D gene uncertain. V was cut by 6 bases and J by 7 bases, with 9 bases left in between. Germline loops: CDR1 MNHEY, CDR2 SVGEGT. The CDR3 runs 12 residues. CDR3 sequence: CASRTYLGELFF. The CDR3 DNA reads TGTGCCAGCAGAACGTACCTCGGGGAGCTGTTTTTT.

The chain combines TRBV29-1 with TRBJ2-5; D gene unclear. Trimming removed 8 bases from V and 5 bases from J, with 9 bases in between. There are 10 residues in the CDR3. Per germline, CDR1 SQVTM and CDR2 ANQGSEA. CDR3 in amino acids: CSSVAETQYF. DNA for the CDR3: TGCAGCTCTGTGGCGGAGACCCAGTACTTC.

The chain links TRBV9 to TRBJ1-1; D not certain. The V gene lost 0 bases and the J gene lost 1 base, with 7 bases spanning the gap. Germline V gives CDR1 SGDLS, CDR2 YYNGEE. This CDR3 has 14 amino acids. The CDR3 nucleotides read TGTGCCAGCAGCGTAGTGGCCGGGAACACTGAAGCTTTCTTT. Translated: CASSVVAGNTEAFF. The variable domain in full, completed from reference TRBV9 and TRBJ1-1, reads DSGVTQTPKHLITATGQRVTLRCSPRSGDLSVYWYQQSLDQGLQFLIQYYNGEERAKGNILERFSAQQFPDLHSELNLSSLELGDSALYFCASSVVAGNTEAFFGQGTRLTVV.

The CDR3, as DNA: TGCGCCAGCAGCTTGACCACAGGGGCGAGAAACACCATATATTTT. It translates to CASSLTTGARNTIYF. The chain uses TRBV5-1 and TRBJ1-3, with 7 bases lining up with TRBD1. CDR3 length: 15 amino acids. Germline lookup yields CDR1 SGHRS and CDR2 YFSETQ. Trimming removed 1 base from V and 5 bases from J; junction bases left unmatched: 6.

This sequence joins TRBV4-1 and TRBJ1-4; possibly TRBD1 for D (5 bases). Germline V gene sequence: CDR1 MGHRA, CDR2 YSYEKL. Trimming took 1 base from V and 7 from J, leaving 13 bases between them. This CDR3 has 15 residues. As DNA, the CDR3 is TGCGCCAGCAGCCAAGTCCAGGGAAGTTTTGAAAAACTGTTTTTT. It yields the protein CASSQVQGSFEKLFF.

The chain uses TRBV25-1 and TRBJ1-4; 8 bases match TRBD1. CDR1 is MGHDK and CDR2 is SYGVNS in the germline V gene. The CDR3 runs 14 residues. The V segment lost 6 bases and the J segment 7 bases; nucleotides outside the gene matches: 7. In DNA, the CDR3 is TGTGCCAGCAGCGACGGACAGGGCTTTGAAAAACTGTTTTTT. It translates to CASSDGQGFEKLFF.

This clonotype was seen a few times. The chain is built from TRBV6-2 or TRBV6-3 and TRBJ1-1; maybe TRBD1 (5 bases). CDR1 is MNHEY and CDR2 is SVGEGT in the germline V gene. Between the trimmed V and J ends, which lost 6 bases and 1 base, there was a span of 9 bases. CDR3 length: 13 residues. Here the CDR3 reads CASRPDRNTEAFF. The CDR3 DNA is TGTGCCAGCAGGCCAGACAGGAACACTGAAGCTTTCTTT.